The 13 T cell receptor delta chains below were found in one sample sequenced in a study of delta chains in infants with herpesvirus infections. PBMC RNA was reverse transcribed using gamma-chain- and delta-chain-specific primers. TCRdb used CATT to re-call clones from the RT-PCR reads. Counted here are 700 or so delta-chain clones, under 40% occurring once; the ten biggest clones make up under 25%. The sequencing here drew on peripheral blood, taken at time point 1 of longitudinal follow-up. The origin of the receptors is a human donor who was a Ugandan infant, either HIV-exposed or HIV-unexposed (not recorded which).

This clone has just a few counts. A much larger clone lies one base from this, so it may be a read error. J is TRDJ1 and V is TRAV29/DV5; the match to TRDD3 covers 7 bases. This CDR3 contains 20 residues. Germline CDR1 and CDR2: NSMFDY and ISSIKDK. Losses at the gene ends were 4 bases for V and 5 bases for J; bases not matched to a gene: 29. CDR3 in amino acids: CAARRRRLQVGDSERDKLIF. DNA for the CDR3: TGTGCAGCACGCCGCCGTAGACTACAGGTGGGGGACAGCGAGCGAGATAAACTCATCTTT.

The chain employs TRDV2 and TRDJ3; 7 bases are a match to TRDD3. V lost 1 base and J lost 0; bases outside the gene matches: 5. Germline V gives CDR1 GEAIGNYY, CDR2 EKD. CDR3 length: 18 amino acids. The CDR3 loop reads CACDTGGPCSWDTRQMFF. In DNA form, the CDR3 reads TGTGCCTGTGACACTGGGGGACCCTGCTCCTGGGACACCCGACAGATGTTTTTC.

On this clone: This likely stems from a read error, as it lies one base from a far larger clone. V usage is TRDV2 and J usage is TRDJ3, with D unresolved. The CDR3 is 18 amino acids. Germline assignment: CDR1 GEAIGNYY and CDR2 EKD. The CDR3 region has the DNA TGTGCCTTTGACACCGTTGATCCCCGCTCCTGGGACACCCGACAGATGTTTTTC. Amino acid sequence: CAFDTVDPRSWDTRQMFF.

A remark on this clone: A far more abundant clone sits one base away, making this likely a read error. The CDR3 DNA reads TGTGCTCTTGTCGACGGACCATTTGTACTGGGGGATACGCGTATCTCATTTACCGATAAACTCATCTTT. Protein product: CALVDGPFVLGDTRISFTDKLIF. V is TRDV1 and J is TRDJ1; 13 nucleotides line up with TRDD3. Germline assignment: CDR1 TSWWSYY and CDR2 QGS. This CDR3 has 23 amino acids. V was pared by 7 bases and J by 2 bases, with 28 bases of the junction left unmatched.

A remark on this clone: A far larger clone is just one base off, so this is likely a read error. The rearrangement joins TRDV2 to TRDJ3, with 11 bases aligning to TRDD3. CDR3 length equals 19 residues. Germline lookup yields CDR1 GEAIGNYY and CDR2 EKD. The CDR3 region is CARDKVLGDSSWDTRQMFF. The CDR3 bases are TGTGCCCGTGACAAAGTACTGGGGGATAGCTCCTGGGACACCCGACAGATGTTTTTC.

This clone was seen a few times. Other DNA sequences in the same sample also yield this CDR3. The gene calls are TRDV1 and TRDJ2; 7 bases are shared with TRDD3. The CDR3 has 18 amino acids. Germline lookup yields CDR1 TSWWSYY and CDR2 QGS. V lost 2 bases, J lost 5 bases, and 14 bases stayed unmatched. The CDR3 reads CALGENSFAGGHTAQLFF. CDR3 coding DNA: TGTGCTCTTGGGGAAAATTCCTTCGCTGGGGGTCATACAGCACAACTCTTCTTT.

As to this clone: A far larger clone is off by one base, so a read error is likely. CDR3 DNA sequence: TGTGCCTGTGACCCCTGGGGGTCCAGCTCCTGGGACACCCGACAGATGTTTTTC. Protein sequence: CACDPWGSSSWDTRQMFF. The chain couples TRDV2 to TRDJ3, with 7 bases identical to TRDD3. In germline, CDR1 is GEAIGNYY, CDR2 EKD. V lost 3 bases to trimming and J lost 0 bases; unmatched junction nucleotides: 7. CDR3 size: 18 residues.

This clone is large (0.1 to 1%) by share. This rearrangement joins TRDV2 to TRDJ3; no clear D. From germline, CDR1 is GEAIGNYY and CDR2 EKD. V lost 0 bases and J lost 0, with 11 bases in between. The CDR3 sequence is 18 residues long. The DNA for the CDR3 is TGTGCCTGTGACACCGTTGATCCCCGCTCCTGGGACACCCGACAGATGTTTTTC. The encoded protein is CACDTVDPRSWDTRQMFF.

With respect to this clone: One base away lies a much larger clone, so this may be a sequencing read error. This chain connects TRDV2 to TRDJ2, with a weak D call TRDD3 (6 bases). Germline values: CDR1 GEAIGNYY, CDR2 EKD. The CDR3 covers 17 residues. Trimming shortened V by 3 bases and J by 5 bases, and 21 bases separated the two germline ends. CDR3 nucleotide sequence: TGTGCCTGTGACGCACTGGTGGATACAGGAACTACAGCACAACTCTTCTTT. This translates into CACDALVDTGTTAQLFF.

In regard to this clone: A far larger clone is just one base off, so this is likely a read error. This chain links TRDV1 with TRDJ1; 8 bases agree with TRDD3. V was clipped by 3 bases and J by 0 bases; unmatched bases: 36. CDR3 length: 26 residues. Per the germline V gene, CDR1 is TSWWSYY and CDR2 is QGS. The CDR3 is CALGDHLLPPYVLGGTAKTYTDKLIF. The CDR3 DNA follows: TGTGCTCTTGGGGATCACCTCCTTCCCCCTTACGTACTGGGGGGTACGGCTAAAACGTACACCGATAAACTCATCTTT.

As concerns this clone: This sequence is one base from a far larger clone and is likely a read error. Other DNA sequences in this sample translate to the same CDR3. CDR3 loop: CALVDGPFVLGDTRISSTDKLIF. The CDR3 DNA sequence: TGTGCTCTTGTTGACGGACCATTTGTACTGGGGGATACGCGTATCTCATCTACCGATAAACTCATCTTT. The chain carries TRDV1 and TRDJ1, with 13 bases matching TRDD3. The CDR3 is made up of 23 amino acids. V lost 7 bases to trimming and J lost 2 bases; unmatched junction nucleotides: 28. Germline CDR1 TSWWSYY, CDR2 QGS.

On this clone: It differs at one base from a far larger clone, so likely a read error. The chain uses TRDV1 and TRDJ3; 9 nucleotides line up with TRDD2. The CDR3 covers 23 residues. V dropped 5 bases and J dropped 0; count of bases not matched to a gene: 20. From germline, CDR1 is TSWWSYY and CDR2 QGS. The CDR3 reads CALGSAFLLEALPSSWDTRQMFF. CDR3 nucleotides: TGTGCTCTTGGGTCCGCCTTCCTACTGGAGGCCCTACCTAGCTCCTGGGACACCCGACAGATGTTTTTC.

This clone is classed as large (0.1 to 1%). Other DNA sequences in this specimen translate into the identical CDR3. V and J are TRDV2 and TRDJ3; 9 bases align to TRDD3. Germline loops: CDR1 GEAIGNYY, CDR2 EKD. Trimming removed 1 base from V and 0 bases from J; junction bases left unmatched: 3. The CDR3 runs to 18 residues. Here the CDR3 reads CACDTGGYSSWDTRQMFF. The DNA of the CDR3 is TGTGCCTGTGACACTGGGGGATATAGCTCCTGGGACACCCGACAGATGTTTTTC.